The next 9 T cell receptor beta chains were all read from a single sample in a study of graft-versus-host responses after intestinal transplantation. Measured with immunoSEQ multiplex PCR; TCRdb has only the in-frame clones, and not every one. Of around 30,000 clones in the sample, 90% to 95% are singletons; the top ten hold roughly 0.72%. Sequenced material: PBMCs, taken approximately ten weeks after intestinal transplant. Source of these receptors: a human patient who received an intestinal transplant, so some T cells may come from the graft donor.

The V gene is TRBV6-5, the J gene TRBJ2-1, with D perhaps matching TRBD1 (6 bases). The V gene's germline CDR1 is MNHEY and CDR2 SVGAGI. There are 15 residues in the CDR3. Trimming pared 0 bases from V and 9 bases from J, leaving 15 bases between. CDR3 DNA sequence: TGTGCCAGCAGTTACTCGACGCAGGGGCACGTTGAGCAGTTCTTC. Its protein product is CASSYSTQGHVEQFF.

This chain joins TRBV5-6 and TRBJ1-1, with 8 bases that match TRBD1. Unmatched junction bases numbered 3, after V lost 2 bases and J lost 3 bases. This CDR3 comprises 14 residues. From germline, CDR1 is SGHDT and CDR2 YYEEEE. The CDR3 DNA sequence: TGTGCCAGCAGCTTTGGGACAGGATACACTGAAGCTTTCTTT. Translation: CASSFGTGYTEAFF. Full variable domain (missing parts from reference TRBV5-6 and TRBJ1-1): DAGVTQSPTHLIKTRGQQVTLRCSPKSGHDTVSWYQQALGQGPQFIFQYYEEEERQRGNFPDRFSGHQFPNYSSELNVNALLLGDSALYLCASSFGTGYTEAFFGQGTRLTVV.

The chain has TRBV6-4 and TRBJ1-4; 7 nucleotides align to TRBD1. The CDR3 consists of 17 residues. Germline V gives CDR1 MRHNA, CDR2 SNTAGT. After removal of 4 bases from V and 4 bases from J, the junction contained 12 bases not matched to a gene. This CDR3 is CASSGFWYRGCNEKLFF. The CDR3 region has the DNA TGTGCCAGCAGTGGTTTCTGGTACAGGGGTTGTAATGAAAAACTGTTTTTT.

V is TRBV5-4 and J is TRBJ1-6; 8 bases align to TRBD1. Trimming at V came to 4 bases and at J to 1 base, leaving 4 bases not matched to a gene. Germline CDR1 and CDR2: SGHNT and YYREEE (reference sequence). CDR3 size: 16 residues. The CDR3 here is CASSPDRASYNSPLHF. The CDR3, as DNA: TGTGCCAGCAGCCCGGACAGGGCGTCCTATAATTCACCCCTCCACTTT.

The chain has TRBV9 and TRBJ1-6; D gene uncertain. The V end lost 0 bases, the J end lost 8 bases, and 12 bases lay between the germline ends. This CDR3 comprises 15 residues. Germline values: CDR1 SGDLS, CDR2 YYNGEE. In DNA, the CDR3 is TGTGCCAGCAGCGTAGGGAAATTTATGGATTCACCCCTCCACTTT. Translated, it gives CASSVGKFMDSPLHF.

The chain carries TRBV11-3 and TRBJ2-5; no firm D call. This CDR3 has 11 amino acids. With 1 base removed from V and 6 bases from J, the gap between germline ends came to 3 bases. Germline CDR1 reads SGHNT; CDR2 reads YENEEA. The CDR3 DNA sequence: TGTGCCAGCAGCTTAGCTCAGACCCAGTACTTC. It specifies CASSLAQTQYF.

The chain recombines TRBV7-9 with TRBJ2-7; 7 bases align to TRBD1. Trimming removed 3 bases from V and 6 bases from J; junction bases left unmatched: 17. Germline V gene lookup returns CDR1 SEHNR and CDR2 FQNEAQ (reference sequence). CDR3 size: 17 residues. CDR3 sequence (DNA): TGTGCCAGCAGCTTTCTCCGACAGGGAACGCCTACGAGCGAGCAGTACTTC. Its translation: CASSFLRQGTPTSEQYF.

The V and J genes are TRBV7-2 and TRBJ2-3; 11 nucleotides agree with TRBD1. Trimming took 8 bases from V and 7 from J; bases not matched to a gene: 8. The length of the CDR3 is 14 residues. Germline lookup yields CDR1 SGHTA and CDR2 FQGNSA. The CDR3 bases are TGTGCCAGCTCCGGGACAGGGGGGCCGTATACGCAGTATTTT. Its translation: CASSGTGGPYTQYF.

The CDR3: CSVGKEDGYTF. The CDR3 DNA reads as TGCAGCGTTGGGAAGGAAGATGGCTACACCTTC. The V and J genes are TRBV29-1 and TRBJ1-2; D ambiguous. Trimming shortened V by 4 bases and J by 6 bases, and 9 bases separated the two germline ends. Germline values: CDR1 SQVTM, CDR2 ANQGSEA. This CDR3 spans 11 amino acids.